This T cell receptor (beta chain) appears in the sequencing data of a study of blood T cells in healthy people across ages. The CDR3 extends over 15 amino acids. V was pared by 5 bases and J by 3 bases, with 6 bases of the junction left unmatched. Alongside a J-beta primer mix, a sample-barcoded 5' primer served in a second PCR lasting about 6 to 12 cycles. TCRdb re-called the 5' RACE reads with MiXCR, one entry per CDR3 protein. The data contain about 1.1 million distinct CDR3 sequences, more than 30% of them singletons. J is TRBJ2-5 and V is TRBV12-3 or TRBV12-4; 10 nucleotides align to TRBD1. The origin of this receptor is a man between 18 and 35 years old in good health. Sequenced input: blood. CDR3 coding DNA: TGTGCCAGCAGTCGGGACAGGGGACAGAAAGAGACCCAGTACTTC. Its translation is CASSRDRGQKETQYF.